A selection of T cell receptor beta chains follows, all from one sample in a study of blood T cell repertoires in COVID-19. Here immunoSEQ multiplex PCR was the method, and the copy in TCRdb shows in-frame clones only, minus some. Of about 60,000 clones listed, approximately 86% were seen once; the top ten hold about 4.4%. The source material was peripheral blood. These receptors were collected from a man aged 60-69 years with acute or convalescent COVID-19. Each CDR3 is given with its conserved first and last residue. D genes are given only for firm matches. Size values are once, few and many counts, or a class for expanded clones, and some rows have none.

NA,TRBV28,TRBJ1-5,NA,CASTIPQGSQPQHF,TGTGCCAGCACCATACCCCAGGGGAGTCAGCCCCAGCATTTT
NA,TRBV27,TRBJ2-1,NA,CASSAPGTPTNEQFF,TGTGCCAGCAGTGCACCCGGGACTCCCACGAATGAGCAGTTCTTC
TRBD2,TRBV28,TRBJ2-3,NA,CASSLGTSGTTDTQYF,TGTGCCAGCAGTCTCGGGACTAGCGGGACCACAGATACGCAGTATTTT
TRBD1,TRBV5-1,TRBJ1-6,NA,CASRKTGGSPLHF,TGCGCCAGCAGAAAGACAGGGGGTTCACCCCTCCACTTT
TRBD2,TRBV9,TRBJ2-5,NA,CASSVAGTRQETQYF,TGTGCCAGCAGCGTAGCTGGGACTAGACAAGAGACCCAGTACTTC
NA,TRBV18,TRBJ2-7,NA,CASSTYLYEQYF,TGTGCCAGCTCAACTTACCTCTACGAGCAGTACTTC
NA,TRBV23-1,TRBJ1-1,NA,CASSPEGLRNTEAFF,TGCGCCAGCAGCCCTGAGGGACTCAGGAACACTGAAGCTTTCTTT
TRBD1,TRBV27,TRBJ2-7,NA,CASSPSGGYEQYF,TGTGCCAGCAGTCCATCAGGGGGCTACGAGCAGTACTTC
NA,TRBV2,TRBJ1-1,NA,CASSEIGQGMNTEAFF,TGTGCCAGCAGTGAAATAGGCCAGGGGATGAACACTGAAGCTTTCTTT
NA,TRBV5-4,TRBJ2-3,NA,CASRAGVGPYTDTQYF,TGTGCCAGCAGAGCAGGTGTGGGGCCTTACACAGATACGCAGTATTTT
TRBD1,TRBV2,TRBJ1-2,NA,CASSYTGDGYTF,TGTGCCAGCAGTTACACAGGGGATGGCTACACCTTC
NA,TRBV28,TRBJ1-5,NA,CASRDGTHLNQPQHF,TGTGCCAGCAGGGACGGGACACATCTTAATCAGCCCCAGCATTTT
TRBD1,TRBV5-6,TRBJ2-6,NA,CASSSLVGQQPSGANVLTF,TGTGCCAGCAGCTCGCTTGTGGGACAGCAACCCTCTGGGGCCAACGTCCTGACTTTC
NA,TRBV13,TRBJ2-7,once,CASSRLDSSYEQYF,TGTGCCAGCAGCCGTCTGGACAGCTCCTACGAGCAGTACTTC
NA,TRBV10-3,TRBJ2-3,NA,CAISDRQRSTDTQYF,TGTGCCATCAGCGACCGACAGCGAAGCACAGATACGCAGTATTTT
NA,TRBV24-1,TRBJ2-7,NA,CATSDSYEQYF,TGTGCCACCAGTGATTCTTACGAGCAGTACTTC
NA,TRBV27,TRBJ1-1,NA,CASSYRGRGTEAFF,TGTGCCAGCAGTTACCGAGGTCGAGGCACTGAAGCTTTCTTT
NA,TRBV2,TRBJ2-5,NA,CASGGAEETQYF,TGTGCCAGCGGGGGCGCGGAAGAGACCCAGTACTTC
NA,TRBV27,TRBJ2-7,NA,CASSPLGTILPYEQYF,TGTGCCAGCAGTCCCCTCGGGACAATCCTACCCTACGAGCAGTACTTC
TRBD1,TRBV6-5,TRBJ1-2,NA,CASTRQGSRGYTF,TGTGCCAGCACTCGACAGGGTAGTCGAGGCTACACCTTC
TRBD1,TRBV27,TRBJ2-2,NA,CASSIYGTGDTGELFF,TGTGCCAGCAGTATATACGGGACAGGGGACACCGGGGAGCTGTTTTTT
NA,TRBV10-2,TRBJ2-2,NA,CASSPRGTGELFF,TGCGCCAGCAGTCCGAGGGGGACCGGGGAGCTGTTTTTT
TRBD2,TRBV19,TRBJ2-3,NA,CASSTTSFRPQAQYF,TGTGCCAGTAGTACGACTAGCTTTAGACCCCAAGCGCAGTATTTT
NA,TRBV30,TRBJ1-2,NA,CAWSAGGAEGYTF,TGTGCCTGGAGTGCCGGGGGGGCTGAGGGCTACACCTTC
NA,TRBV27,TRBJ1-1,few,CASSSLSAHGGLDTEAFF,TGTGCCAGCAGTTCCCTGTCGGCCCACGGGGGGCTGGACACTGAAGCTTTCTTT
TRBD1,TRBV19,TRBJ1-5,NA,CASSDRGQPQHF,TGTGCCAGTAGCGACAGGGGTCAGCCCCAGCATTTT
NA,TRBV30,TRBJ2-7,NA,CAWSGGGAYEQYF,TGTGCCTGGAGTGGTGGGGGCGCGTACGAGCAGTACTTC
NA,TRBV5-1,TRBJ2-2,NA,CASSTQGFSHTGELFF,TGCGCCAGCAGCACACAGGGATTCTCCCACACCGGGGAGCTGTTTTTT
NA,TRBV4-1,TRBJ1-5,NA,CASSRAQQGSNQPQHF,TGCGCCAGCAGCCGAGCACAACAGGGAAGCAATCAGCCCCAGCATTTT
NA,TRBV3-1/TRBV3-2,TRBJ1-1,NA,CASSPLWGGTEAFF,TGTGCCAGCAGCCCCCTCTGGGGGGGGACTGAAGCTTTCTTT
NA,TRBV7-3,TRBJ2-1,few,CASSLGGYNNEQFF,TGTGCCAGCAGCTTGGGCGGGTATAACAATGAGCAGTTCTTC
TRBD2,TRBV6-2/TRBV6-3,TRBJ2-1,NA,CASSQRTSGTYNEQFF,TGTGCCAGCAGTCAACGGACTAGCGGGACTTACAATGAGCAGTTCTTC
NA,TRBV4-1,TRBJ2-1,NA,CASSQDRSWRDGRDEQFF,TGCGCCAGCAGCCAAGATCGCTCCTGGCGGGATGGAAGGGATGAGCAGTTCTTC
NA,TRBV24-1,TRBJ2-2,few,CATRGGRNTGELFF,TGTGCCACCAGGGGAGGCAGGAACACCGGGGAGCTGTTTTTT
NA,TRBV5-1,TRBJ2-1,NA,CASSPRQQFNEQFF,TGCGCCAGCAGCCCTCGACAGCAGTTCAATGAGCAGTTCTTC
TRBD1,TRBV28,TRBJ1-4,few,CASRRRTGFDEKLFF,TGTGCCAGCAGGAGAAGGACAGGGTTTGATGAAAAACTGTTTTTT
TRBD1,TRBV5-4,TRBJ2-3,once,CASIPKPGQAFSTDTQYF,TGTGCCAGCATCCCAAAACCTGGACAGGCCTTTAGCACAGATACGCAGTATTTT
TRBD2,TRBV14,TRBJ2-7,NA,CASRWRASGIEQYF,TGTGCCAGCAGGTGGAGGGCTAGCGGAATTGAGCAGTACTTC
TRBD1,TRBV18,TRBJ2-3,NA,CASARTGGTDTQYF,TGTGCCAGCGCCAGGACAGGGGGGACAGATACGCAGTATTTT
NA,TRBV28,TRBJ1-2,NA,CASSSVNRFSNYGYTF,TGTGCCAGCAGTTCTGTAAACAGGTTTTCAAACTATGGCTACACCTTC
TRBD1,TRBV28,TRBJ1-5,NA,CASSRTGDSNQPQHF,TGTGCCAGCAGCCGGACAGGAGATAGCAATCAGCCCCAGCATTTT
TRBD2,TRBV28,TRBJ2-7,NA,CASRPPGTSVYEQYF,TGTGCCAGCAGACCCCCCGGGACTAGCGTCTACGAGCAGTACTTC
TRBD1,TRBV5-8,TRBJ1-2,NA,CASSYSSLKWTGDNYGYTF,TGTGCCAGCAGCTACTCCTCCTTGAAATGGACAGGGGATAACTATGGCTACACCTTC